This TCR beta chain was sequenced for a study of cytomegalovirus exposure and HLA in healthy donors. Background on the study: Of 300 to 500 genotyped donors, around 80% grouped in the Caucasian-associated ancestry cluster.

In its sample, this clone was seen a few times. Its antigen is not identified. Overall study findings and caveats: Association of a missense DCLRE1C variant with TCR beta V- and J-gene trimming was reported in a later analysis.

13 Jbeta primers and 60 Vbeta primers were used for the PCR. Sequencing was performed with immunoSEQ multiplex PCR; in TCRdb, only in-frame clones are kept and a portion is missing. The table includes 95,000 to 150,000 clones, 75% detected once. Germline CDR1 reads SGHTA; CDR2 reads FQGNSA. Trimming stripped 5 bases from V and 5 bases from J, with 13 bases between. The CDR3 consists of 14 residues. This TCR came from a woman in her thirties or forties in good health and CMV-seropositive. The chain is built from TRBV7-2 and TRBJ1-5; D is ambiguous. The source material was PBMCs. The CDR3 region is CASSRNAQDQPQHF. CDR3 DNA sequence: TGTGCCAGCAGCCGAAACGCGCAGGATCAGCCCCAGCATTTT.